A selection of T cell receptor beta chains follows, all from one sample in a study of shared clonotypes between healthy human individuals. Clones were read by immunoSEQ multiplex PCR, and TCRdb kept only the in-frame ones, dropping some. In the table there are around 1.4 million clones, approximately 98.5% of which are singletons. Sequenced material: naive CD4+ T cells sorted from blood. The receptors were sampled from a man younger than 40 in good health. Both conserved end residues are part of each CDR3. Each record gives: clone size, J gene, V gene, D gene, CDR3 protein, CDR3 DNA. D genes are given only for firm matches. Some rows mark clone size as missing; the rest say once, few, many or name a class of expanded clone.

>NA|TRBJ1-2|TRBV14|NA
CASSQEDNYGYTF
TGTGCCAGCAGCCAAGAGGACAACTATGGCTACACCTTC
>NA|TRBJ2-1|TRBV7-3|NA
CASSLQRGGANEQFF
TGTGCCAGCAGCTTACAGCGAGGTGGGGCCAATGAGCAGTTCTTC
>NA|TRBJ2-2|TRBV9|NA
CASSPRTPNTGELFF
TGTGCCAGCAGCCCAAGGACTCCCAACACCGGGGAGCTGTTTTTT
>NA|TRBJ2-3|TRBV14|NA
CASSQKKVVRRTDTQYF
TGTGCCAGCAGCCAAAAGAAAGTAGTAAGGCGGACAGATACGCAGTATTTT
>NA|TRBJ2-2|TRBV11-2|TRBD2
CASSLDPIPAGDGELFF
TGTGCCAGCAGCTTAGATCCGATCCCCGCGGGAGACGGGGAGCTGTTTTTT
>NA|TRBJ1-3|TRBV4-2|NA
CASSQVERSGNTIYF
TGTGCCAGCAGCCAAGTCGAGCGAAGTGGAAACACCATATATTTT
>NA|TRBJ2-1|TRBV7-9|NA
CASSLLLAPSDEQFF
TGTGCCAGCAGCTTGTTACTAGCCCCTTCGGATGAGCAGTTCTTC
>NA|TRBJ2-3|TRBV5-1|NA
CASSLLQGGTTDTQYF
TGCGCCAGCAGCTTGCTACAGGGGGGGACCACAGATACGCAGTATTTT
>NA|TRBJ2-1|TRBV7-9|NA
CASSLRELGNEQFF
TGTGCCAGCAGCTTACGGGAGTTGGGCAATGAGCAGTTCTTC
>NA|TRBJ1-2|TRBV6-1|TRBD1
CASRLETGRGYTF
TGTGCCAGCAGGTTGGAGACAGGGAGAGGCTACACCTTC
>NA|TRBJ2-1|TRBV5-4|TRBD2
CASSSSGYNEQFF
TGTGCCAGCAGCTCTAGCGGATACAATGAGCAGTTCTTC
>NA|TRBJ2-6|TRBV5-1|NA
CASSLSGGPHSGANVLTF
TGCGCCAGCAGCTTGTCGGGCGGACCGCACTCTGGGGCCAACGTCCTGACTTTC
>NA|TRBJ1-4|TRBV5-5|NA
CASNPGHSPEKLFF
TGTGCCAGCAACCCAGGACACAGTCCCGAAAAACTGTTTTTT
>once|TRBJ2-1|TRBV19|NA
CASSSGRVLVTPNSYNEQFF
TGTGCCAGTAGTTCAGGACGGGTGTTGGTTACCCCAAACTCCTACAATGAGCAGTTCTTC
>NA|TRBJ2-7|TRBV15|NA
CATSRHGLRAYEQYF
TGTGCCACCAGCAGACATGGGCTCCGAGCCTACGAGCAGTACTTC
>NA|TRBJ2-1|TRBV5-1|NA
CASSWNDRVGEQFF
TGCGCCAGCAGCTGGAATGACCGGGTGGGTGAGCAGTTCTTC
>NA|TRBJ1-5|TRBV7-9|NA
CASSLRRPQHF
TGTGCCAGCAGCCTTCGACGGCCCCAGCATTTT
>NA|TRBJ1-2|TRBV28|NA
CASSFDGHGYTF
TGTGCCAGCAGTTTCGACGGGCATGGCTACACCTTC
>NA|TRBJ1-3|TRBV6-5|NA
CASRRDMLSGNTIYF
TGTGCCAGCAGACGGGACATGCTCTCTGGAAACACCATATATTTT
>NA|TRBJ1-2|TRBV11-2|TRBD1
CASSPWTGANYGYTF
TGTGCCAGCAGCCCGTGGACAGGAGCTAACTATGGCTACACCTTC
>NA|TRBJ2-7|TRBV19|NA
CASSSVGPVPPYEQYF
TGTGCCAGTAGTTCGGTTGGACCCGTCCCCCCCTACGAGCAGTACTTC
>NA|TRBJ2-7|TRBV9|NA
CASSPSGAGAYEQYF
TGTGCCAGCAGCCCCTCCGGGGCAGGGGCCTACGAGCAGTACTTC
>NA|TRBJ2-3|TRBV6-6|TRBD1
CASSYADRGHTDTQYF
TGTGCCAGCAGTTACGCGGACAGGGGGCACACAGATACGCAGTATTTT
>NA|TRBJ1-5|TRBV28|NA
CASSLLTGRNQPQHF
TGTGCCAGCAGTTTATTGACAGGACGCAATCAGCCCCAGCATTTT